This paragraph reports one TCR beta chain. This table comes from immunoSEQ multiplex PCR, and its TCRdb copy is limited to in-frame clones, with some not included. The data contain roughly 150,000 clones, approximately 84% of them singletons. These data come from a study of blood T cell repertoires in COVID-19. The wider study: Acute and convalescent COVID-19 specimens originated in the United States, Italy and Spain.

The CDR3 runs to 13 residues. The germline gives CDR1 MNHEY, CDR2 SVGEGT. V lost 5 bases, J lost 7 bases, and 14 bases lay in between. This chain joins TRBV6-2 or TRBV6-3 and TRBJ2-5; maybe TRBD2 (6 bases). This clonotype was sampled from an elderly woman with acute or convalescent COVID-19. Input material: peripheral blood. The CDR3 sequence is CASSRTGRGTQYF. DNA of the CDR3: TGTGCCAGCAGTCGGACCGGGCGGGGGACCCAGTACTTC.